Below, 14 T cell receptor beta chains from the same sample are listed, as sequenced in a study of memory CD4+ T cells and cytomegalovirus serostatus. Data came from immunoSEQ multiplex PCR; TCRdb stores just in-frame clones and leaves some out. The sample shows about 62,000 clones, 60% to 85% of them seen only once. Single viable CD3+CD4+CD8-CD45RO+ cells were sorted as the memory CD4+ T cells. The sample taken for sequencing was memory CD4+ T cells from blood. The origin of the receptors is an adult in good health and CMV-seropositive.

This chain uses TRBV4-3 with TRBJ2-7, with TRBD2 identical over 11 bases. The junction had 5 bases not matched to a gene; V was cut back by 0 bases and J by 4 bases. The CDR3 is made up of 16 amino acids. The germline V gene encodes CDR1 LGHNA and CDR2 YSLEER. In nucleotides, the CDR3 is TGCGCCAGCAGCCAAGATTTCCTAGCGGGAGGATACGAGCAGTACTTC. Translation gives CASSQDFLAGGYEQYF.

J is TRBJ2-7 and V is TRBV6-1; 8 nucleotides agree with TRBD1. V gave up 3 bases and J gave up 3 bases; unmatched junction bases: 4. Germline V lookup: CDR1 MNHNS, CDR2 SASEGT. CDR3 length equals 14 residues. This chain's CDR3 is CASSEDREGYEQYF. DNA of the CDR3: TGTGCCAGCAGTGAGGACAGGGAAGGCTACGAGCAGTACTTC.

V usage is TRBV2 and J usage is TRBJ1-1; D unclear. This CDR3 is built from 13 residues. V was cut by 1 base and J by 5 bases, with 8 bases left in between. Per germline, CDR1 SNHLY and CDR2 FYNNEI. CDR3 sequence: CASSEGVETEAFF. CDR3 in DNA: TGTGCCAGCAGTGAAGGGGTCGAAACTGAAGCTTTCTTT.

The chain has TRBV9 and TRBJ2-7, with a tentative D call TRBD1 (5 bases). The CDR3 has 15 residues. The V end lost 0 bases, the J end lost 4 bases, and 14 bases lay between the germline ends. Germline loops: CDR1 SGDLS, CDR2 YYNGEE. In nucleotides, the CDR3 is TGTGCCAGCAGCGTAGCTACCGGCCACAGGTACGAGCAGTACTTC. Translating it yields CASSVATGHRYEQYF.

The chain employs TRBV4-3 and TRBJ1-1, with D perhaps TRBD1 (5 bases). The CDR3 is 16 residues long. Deletions cut 0 bases from V and 3 bases from J, with 14 bases between. Germline V CDR1 and CDR2: LGHNA, YSLEER. The CDR3 DNA reads TGCGCCAGCAGCCAAGAGATGGGGCACGGGGACACTGAAGCTTTCTTT. It is translated as CASSQEMGHGDTEAFF.

The genes are TRBV7-9 and TRBJ1-5; 7 nucleotides agree with TRBD1. V lost 0 bases to trimming and J lost 2 bases; unmatched junction nucleotides: 7. Per the germline V gene, CDR1 is SEHNR and CDR2 is FQNEAQ (reference sequence). This CDR3 spans 17 amino acids. The CDR3 nucleotides are TGTGCCAGCAGCTTAGCGACAGGGTCTATCGGCAATCAGCCCCAGCATTTT. As protein: CASSLATGSIGNQPQHF.

V usage is TRBV18 and J usage is TRBJ1-4; D is possibly TRBD1 (6 bases). The CDR3 extends over 15 amino acids. Germline CDR1 KGHSH, CDR2 LQKENI. V was pared by 2 bases and J by 7 bases, with 14 bases between. The CDR3 DNA reads as TGTGCCAGCTCACCAAATCGACAGGAGATTGAAAAACTGTTTTTT. It translates to CASSPNRQEIEKLFF.

This clone came up a few times. The CDR3 sequence: CASSPRADTNTGELFF. In DNA form, the CDR3 reads TGTGCCAGCAGCCCCCGGGCAGACACGAACACCGGGGAGCTGTTTTTT. The chain couples TRBV11-2 to TRBJ2-2; D unclear. V lost 5 bases, J lost 0 bases, and 13 bases lay in between. This CDR3 comprises 16 residues. Germline lookup yields CDR1 SGHAT and CDR2 FQNNGV.

This chain connects TRBV4-1 to TRBJ1-6; D gene unclear. The germline CDR1 and CDR2 sequences are MGHRA and YSYEKL. This CDR3 has 16 residues. The V gene lost 4 bases and the J gene lost 9 bases, with 19 bases spanning the gap. The CDR3 DNA sequence: TGCGCCAGCAGCCCCTCGGTGGGAACTTTAATTTCACCCCTCCACTTT. As protein: CASSPSVGTLISPLHF.

The chain employs TRBV4-1 and TRBJ1-6; TRBD1 matches 8 bases. J gave up 8 bases and V 4 bases, and 7 bases lay outside the gene matches. This CDR3 has 15 amino acids. In germline, CDR1 is MGHRA, CDR2 YSYEKL. CDR3 nucleotides: TGCGCCAGCAGCCTTGCAGGGGGCGATTATTCACCCCTCCACTTT. It encodes CASSLAGGDYSPLHF.

This sequence joins TRBV25-1 and TRBJ2-1; 10 bases agree with TRBD2. Per the germline V gene, CDR1 is MGHDK and CDR2 is SYGVNS. The CDR3 length is 17 residues. V trimming: 5 bases; J trimming: 7 bases; junction bases outside the gene matches: 14. CDR3 nucleotides: TGTGCCAGCAGTAGAGCGGGGGGGCTAGCGGGTAAAAATGAGCAGTTCTTC. It yields the protein CASSRAGGLAGKNEQFF.

The chain combines TRBV29-1 with TRBJ2-3, with TRBD1 matching 9 bases. Looked up from germline, CDR1 is SQVTM and CDR2 is ANQGSEA. This CDR3 comprises 16 residues. The ends lost 0 bases at V and 3 bases at J; junction bases unmatched: 7. CDR3 sequence: CSVEEGPGQGTDTQYF. Written as DNA, the CDR3 is TGCAGCGTTGAAGAGGGTCCGGGACAGGGAACAGATACGCAGTATTTT.

This rearrangement joins TRBV25-1 to TRBJ1-1, with D possibly matching TRBD1 (5 bases). V was shortened by 8 bases and J by 1 base, with 14 bases between the two germline ends. From germline, CDR1 is MGHDK and CDR2 SYGVNS. The CDR3 runs to 14 residues. CDR3: CASPERGWNTEAFF. The CDR3 DNA reads as TGTGCCAGCCCAGAGAGGGGATGGAACACTGAAGCTTTCTTT. The variable domain in full, completed from reference TRBV25-1 and TRBJ1-1, reads EADIYQTPRYLVIGTGKKITLECSQTMGHDKMYWYQQDPGMELHLIHYSYGVNSTEKGDLSSESTVSRIRTEHFPLTLESARPSHTSQYLCASPERGWNTEAFFGQGTRLTVV.

V is TRBV19 and J is TRBJ1-5; 8 positions agree with TRBD1. Trimming cost V 4 bases and J 0 bases; bases outside gene matches: 8. CDR1 and CDR2 from the germline V gene are LNHDA and SQIVND (reference sequence). The CDR3 runs 17 residues. The DNA of the CDR3 is TGTGCCAGTAGTACGGGACAGGCAAAATATAGCAATCAGCCCCAGCATTTT. Protein product: CASSTGQAKYSNQPQHF.